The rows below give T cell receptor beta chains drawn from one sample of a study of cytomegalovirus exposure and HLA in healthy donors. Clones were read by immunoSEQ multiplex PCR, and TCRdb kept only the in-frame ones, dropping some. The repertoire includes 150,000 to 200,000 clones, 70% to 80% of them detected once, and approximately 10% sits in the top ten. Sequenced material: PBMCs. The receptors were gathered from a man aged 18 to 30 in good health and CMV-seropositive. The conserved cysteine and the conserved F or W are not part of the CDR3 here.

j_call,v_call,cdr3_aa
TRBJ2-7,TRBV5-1,ASSLGWGVYEQY
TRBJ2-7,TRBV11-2,ASSFGRTYEQY
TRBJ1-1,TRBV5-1,ASSLATGRKNTEAF
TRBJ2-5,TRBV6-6,ASSYWQGRETQY
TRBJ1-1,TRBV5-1,ASSLEGNVGTEAF
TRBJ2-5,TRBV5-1,ASSPPVFGEKETQY
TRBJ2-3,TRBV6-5,ASSLSWGGTDTQY
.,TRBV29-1,SARFGEDIYEQY
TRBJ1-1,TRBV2,ASSVQANTEAF
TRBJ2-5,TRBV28,ASTLGGDVQETQY
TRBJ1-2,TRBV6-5,ASSGQSVGNYGYT
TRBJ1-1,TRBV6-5,ASSYSAGGEAF
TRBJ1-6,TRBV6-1,ASSELPTGGNSPLH
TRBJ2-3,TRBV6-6,ASSSEYTDTQY
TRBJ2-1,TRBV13,ASSLAGTAGNEQF
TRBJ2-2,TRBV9,ASSVGGGPNTGELF
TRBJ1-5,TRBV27,ASSSLGEGRIQPQH
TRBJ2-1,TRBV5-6,ASGGAGAYNEQF
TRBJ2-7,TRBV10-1,ASSDTDRSLSYEQY
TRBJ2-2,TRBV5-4,ASSLGRGGRGELF
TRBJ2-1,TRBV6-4,ASSEKWGREQF
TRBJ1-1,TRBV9,ASSAGQGETEAF
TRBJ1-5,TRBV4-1,ASSQGQGGSQPQH
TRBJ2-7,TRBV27,ASSPNRDFIYEQY
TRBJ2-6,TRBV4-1,ASSPGVGANVLT
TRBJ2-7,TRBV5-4,ASSRGTGKRYEQY
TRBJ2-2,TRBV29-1,SVLSGTGTGELF
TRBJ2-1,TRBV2,ASSGGTGDREQF
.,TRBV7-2,ASSLASGGSYEQY
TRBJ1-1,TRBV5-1,ASSPRGPKNTEAF
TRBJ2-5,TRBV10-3,AISVTMQETQY
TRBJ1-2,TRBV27,ASSLRGLHSSGYT
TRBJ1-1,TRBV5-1,ASSLDQGPNTEAF
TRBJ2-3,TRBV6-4,ASSDNVETDTQY
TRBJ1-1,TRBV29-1,SVKDSMNTEAF
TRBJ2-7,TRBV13,ASSLQASGGDSYEQY
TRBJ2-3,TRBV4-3,ASSQDSRSTDTQY
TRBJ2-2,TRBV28,ASSPGLAPRTGELF